Included here is one TCR beta chain sequence, with context. The CDR3 consists of 19 residues. In germline, CDR1 is MRHNA, CDR2 SNTAGT. V shed 3 bases and J 2 bases; nucleotides not matched to a gene: 14. PCR used 60 Vbeta primers and 13 Jbeta primers. Assay: immunoSEQ multiplex PCR; the TCRdb copy retains only in-frame clones and omits some. The sample yields 55,000 to 75,000 clones, roughly two thirds seen once. This sample is drawn from a study of cytomegalovirus exposure and HLA in healthy donors. Study background: Earlier work reported 117 million unique TCR beta sequences from about 180 million T cells.

This TCR derives from a man aged 30 to 39 in good health and CMV-seronegative. The V and J genes are TRBV6-4 and TRBJ2-1; TRBD2 aligns across 9 bases. Source material: PBMCs. This CDR3 is CASSELGEAGGPAYNEQFF. The DNA of the CDR3 is TGTGCCAGCAGTGAGCTAGGGGAAGCGGGGGGTCCGGCCTACAATGAGCAGTTCTTC.